The entry that follows covers one T cell receptor (beta chain) sequence. The antigen is unknown. The sample comes from a study of T cells after yellow fever vaccination. Regarding the study as a whole: Contamination by abundant bulk-population clonotypes could be present in FACS-sorted repertoires.

Each CDR3 protein is one row after TCRdb ran MiXCR on the 5' RACE reads. The sample has around 250,000 distinct CDR3 sequences; 6.9% are singletons. Specimen: CD4+ T cells sorted from PBMCs, collected 15 days after the yellow fever booster vaccination. This clonotype was sampled from a man under 40 who received the YFV17D yellow fever vaccine.

CDR3 loop: CASIANTGYNEQFF. The CDR3 region has the DNA TGTGCCAGTATCGCCAATACGGGTTACAATGAGCAGTTCTTC. J is TRBJ2-1 and V is TRBV19; no clear D gene. Germline CDR1 and CDR2: LNHDA and SQIVND (reference sequence). V was pared by 7 bases and J by 4 bases, with 14 bases between. The CDR3 covers 14 residues.